The 28 T cell receptor beta chains given below trace back to one sample, sequenced in a study of cytomegalovirus exposure and HLA in healthy donors. Primers: 60 Vbeta forward and 13 Jbeta reverse. Only in-frame clones appear in the TCRdb table, and some are missing; sequencing was by immunoSEQ multiplex PCR. The sample records more than 95,000 clones, around 80% being singletons. Sample: PBMCs. The receptors originated from a woman aged 25 to 39 in good health and CMV-seronegative.

The chain uses TRBV19 and TRBJ1-2; D remains unclear. The CDR3 has 14 residues. Germline V gene lookup returns CDR1 LNHDA and CDR2 SQIVND (reference sequence). V lost 4 bases and J lost 0, with 9 bases in between. The CDR3 nucleotides are TGTGCCAGTAGTAGTACACCCGCTAACTATGGCTACACCTTC. Its translation is CASSSTPANYGYTF.

V gene TRBV2 combines with J gene TRBJ2-1, with 11 bases aligning to TRBD2. V gave up 6 bases and J gave up 3 bases; unmatched junction bases: 4. CDR3 length equals 15 residues. Germline V lookup: CDR1 SNHLY, CDR2 FYNNEI. CDR3 nucleotides: TGTGCCAGCAGACCGACTAGCGGGGACTACAATGAGCAGTTCTTC. This translates into CASRPTSGDYNEQFF.

In this sample, this clone turned up a few times. This chain uses TRBV7-2 with TRBJ2-1; D is unresolved. Germline CDR1 is SGHTA and CDR2 is FQGNSA. V was trimmed by 2 bases and J by 1 base, leaving 12 bases between them. The CDR3 has 16 amino acids. The CDR3 coding sequence is TGTGCCAGCAGCTTAAGAGGCACCTTTTCCTACAATGAGCAGTTCTTC. Translation gives CASSLRGTFSYNEQFF. Variable domain in full (rest from reference TRBV7-2 and TRBJ2-1): GAGVSQSPSNKVTEKGKDVELRCDPISGHTALYWYRQSLGQGLEFLIYFQGNSAPDKSGLPSDRFSAERTGGSVSTLTIQRTQQEDSAVYLCASSLRGTFSYNEQFFGPGTRLTVL.

This chain joins TRBV29-1 and TRBJ1-2; 10 nucleotides line up with TRBD1. This CDR3 spans 17 amino acids. CDR1 and CDR2 from the germline V gene are SQVTM and ANQGSEA. V shed 0 bases, J shed 5 bases, and the junction held 12 bases outside the gene matches. This CDR3 reads CSVEDRRDRGTEYGYTF. The CDR3 DNA is TGCAGCGTTGAAGACCGCCGGGACAGGGGAACGGAGTATGGCTACACCTTC.

V is TRBV10-3 and J is TRBJ1-5, with D possibly being TRBD1 (5 bases). The CDR3 has 14 amino acids. With 3 bases removed from V and 3 bases from J, the gap between germline ends came to 9 bases. CDR1 and CDR2 (germline): ENHRY, SYGVKD. The CDR3 DNA sequence: TGTGCCATCAGTGAAGGGGTTTACAATCAGCCCCAGCATTTT. This encodes CAISEGVYNQPQHF.

The count of this clone is one. The chain joins TRBV6-5 to TRBJ1-4; 8 bases fit TRBD1. V gave up 0 bases and J gave up 8 bases; unmatched junction bases: 5. The CDR3 covers 15 residues. Germline values: CDR1 MNHEY, CDR2 SVGAGI. CDR3 nucleotides: TGTGCCAGCAGTTACTCGATGTGGACAGGGGAAAAACTGTTTTTT. This codes for CASSYSMWTGEKLFF.

The CDR3 region is CASSLSLLAGIGDNEQFF. In nucleotides, the CDR3 is TGTGCCAGCAGCTTATCACTACTAGCGGGAATTGGCGACAATGAGCAGTTCTTC. The chain uses TRBV7-8 and TRBJ2-1; TRBD2 agrees at 10 bases. Germline lookup yields CDR1 SGHVS and CDR2 FQNEAQ. V lost 2 bases, J lost 5 bases, and 12 bases stayed unmatched. This CDR3 contains 18 residues.

The chain employs TRBV30 and TRBJ2-7; D possibly corresponds to TRBD1 (5 bases). Between the trimmed V and J ends, which lost 3 bases and 3 bases, there was a span of 9 bases. The CDR3 totals 12 residues. CDR1 GTSNPN and CDR2 SVGIG come from the germline V gene (reference sequence). Here the CDR3 reads CAWSQGSYEQYF. The CDR3 nucleotides read TGTGCCTGGAGCCAGGGAAGCTACGAGCAGTACTTC.

The genes are TRBV19 and TRBJ1-4; weak D call: TRBD1 (5 bases). V lost 6 bases to trimming and J lost 8 bases, with 22 bases between them. The CDR3 runs 16 residues. Germline lookup yields CDR1 LNHDA and CDR2 SQIVND (reference sequence). CDR3 in amino acids: CASSPSRPDGGEKLFF. CDR3 DNA sequence: TGTGCCAGTAGCCCGTCCCGCCCAGACGGGGGGGAAAAACTGTTTTTT.

The chain carries TRBV6-5 and TRBJ2-7; weak D call: TRBD2 (6 bases). The germline V gene encodes CDR1 MNHEY and CDR2 SVGAGI. V was shortened by 5 bases and J by 5 bases, with 16 bases between the two germline ends. This CDR3 spans 14 amino acids. CDR3 coding DNA: TGTGCCAGCAGTCGACTAGTCCCTCGGGACGAGCAGTACTTC. Translated, it gives CASSRLVPRDEQYF.

The V gene is TRBV30, the J gene TRBJ1-5; no reliable D call. This CDR3 is 14 amino acids long. Germline CDR1 reads GTSNPN; CDR2 reads SVGIG (reference sequence). V was pared by 0 bases and J by 7 bases, with 13 bases between. CDR3 bases: TGTGCCTGGAGTGTAAGTGCTGCGAGCCAGCCCCAGCATTTT. Translating gives CAWSVSAASQPQHF.

This chain connects TRBV5-4 to TRBJ1-2; TRBD1 agrees at 7 bases. Trimming took 3 bases from V and 3 from J; bases not matched to a gene: 5. The germline gives CDR1 SGHNT, CDR2 YYREEE (reference sequence). This CDR3 spans 14 amino acids. The CDR3 DNA is TGTGCCAGCAGCTCTATAGGACAGGACTATGGCTACACCTTC. Translated: CASSSIGQDYGYTF.

The rearrangement uses TRBV5-1 and TRBJ2-6; D unclear. CDR3 length equals 19 residues. Germline CDR1 and CDR2: SGHRS and YFSETQ. V was shortened by 3 bases and J by 0 bases, with 19 bases between the two germline ends. Here the CDR3 DNA reads TGCGCCAGCAGCTCTATTCGGGTGTCTCCGCCCTCTGGGGCCAACGTCCTGACTTTC. Amino acid sequence: CASSSIRVSPPSGANVLTF.

This chain joins TRBV5-1 and TRBJ1-2; tentatively, D is TRBD1 (5 bases). This CDR3 is built from 13 residues. V lost 0 bases, J lost 7 bases, and 10 bases lay in between. Germline CDR1 and CDR2: SGHRS and YFSETQ. CDR3 loop: CASSLEGAGGYTF. CDR3 coding DNA: TGCGCCAGCAGCTTGGAAGGGGCCGGTGGCTACACCTTC.

The chain combines TRBV6-1 with TRBJ1-5; D is perhaps TRBD1 (6 bases). The CDR3 spans 15 residues. V lost 6 bases, J lost 4 bases, and 16 bases lay in between. The germline CDR1 and CDR2 sequences are MNHNS and SASEGT. The CDR3 DNA reads TGTGCCAGCAGCCCGGACAGCCTTATAAATCAGCCCCAGCATTTT. It encodes CASSPDSLINQPQHF.

This sequence joins TRBV6-5 and TRBJ2-3; TRBD1 matches 7 bases. This CDR3 is 15 amino acids long. V trimming: 2 bases; J trimming: 2 bases; junction bases outside the gene matches: 4. From germline, CDR1 is MNHEY and CDR2 SVGAGI. The DNA for the CDR3 is TGTGCCAGCAGTTACCAGGGACAGTTCACAGATACGCAGTATTTT. Amino acid sequence: CASSYQGQFTDTQYF.

The chain carries TRBV7-2 and TRBJ2-1; perhaps TRBD2 as D (5 bases). The V and J ends lost 7 bases and 7 bases respectively, with 20 bases between them. Germline V lookup: CDR1 SGHTA, CDR2 FQGNSA. This CDR3 contains 15 residues. CDR3 sequence reads: CASTRLRGPDNEQFF. The CDR3 nucleotides read TGTGCCAGCACCCGACTCCGAGGGCCGGATAATGAGCAGTTCTTC.

The chain uses TRBV12-5 and TRBJ2-7; 7 nucleotides match TRBD2. The J segment lost 4 bases and the V segment lost 2 bases, leaving 8 bases of the junction unmatched. The CDR3 extends over 15 amino acids. CDR1 and CDR2 (germline): LGHNT, FRNRAP. For the CDR3, the DNA is TGTGCTAGTGGTTTGTACGCGGGAGTATTTTACGAGCAGTACTTC. Protein product: CASGLYAGVFYEQYF.

The chain couples TRBV7-3 to TRBJ1-1, with 7 positions matching TRBD1. Germline trimming cut 4 bases from V and 5 bases from J; bases unmatched to any gene: 4. The length of the CDR3 is 13 residues. Per the germline V gene, CDR1 is SGHTA and CDR2 is FQGTGA. CDR3 region: CASSSTGETEAFF. The DNA for the CDR3 is TGTGCCAGCAGCTCAACAGGGGAAACTGAAGCTTTCTTT.

The V call is TRBV5-1, the J call TRBJ1-4; possibly TRBD1 for D (6 bases). V shed 4 bases and J shed 4 bases, with 8 bases lying between them. The germline gives CDR1 SGHRS, CDR2 YFSETQ. The length of the CDR3 is 13 residues. Here the CDR3 DNA reads TGCGCCAGCAGCGGACAGTTTAATGAAAAACTGTTTTTT. Encoded protein: CASSGQFNEKLFF.

The sample holds one count of this clone. The chain employs TRBV9 and TRBJ2-1, with TRBD2 identical over 9 bases. The germline V gene has CDR1 SGDLS and CDR2 YYNGEE. The CDR3 runs to 16 residues. J gave up 5 bases and V 4 bases, and 10 bases lay outside the gene matches. The CDR3 is CASSPYASGVDNEQFF. The DNA for the CDR3 is TGTGCCAGCAGCCCTTATGCTAGCGGGGTAGACAATGAGCAGTTCTTC.

V gene TRBV7-9 combines with J gene TRBJ1-2, with TRBD1 as a possible D gene (5 bases). Trimming removed 5 bases from V and 8 bases from J, with 15 bases in between. The CDR3 length is 13 residues. The germline CDR1 and CDR2 sequences are SEHNR and FQNEAQ (reference sequence). In DNA form, the CDR3 reads TGTGCCAGCAGCCCAAATAGTCAGGGCGGCTACACCTTC. Translated, it gives CASSPNSQGGYTF.

The chain combines TRBV7-9 with TRBJ1-2, with a tentative D call TRBD1 (6 bases). This CDR3 is built from 15 residues. The germline V gene encodes CDR1 SEHNR and CDR2 FQNEAQ (reference sequence). Trimming left V 3 bases short and J 3 bases short, with 14 bases between. The CDR3 region is CASSLGAWPHYGYTF. DNA for the CDR3: TGTGCCAGCAGCTTGGGGGCTTGGCCCCACTATGGCTACACCTTC.

This clone was seen only a few times. The chain couples TRBV6-6 to TRBJ1-4, with 9 bases fitting TRBD1. Germline V CDR1 and CDR2: MNHNY, SVGAGI (reference sequence). The length of the CDR3 is 16 residues. With V trimmed by 0 bases and J by 8 bases, 7 bases remained unmatched. The CDR3 reads CASSYSRNRGREKLFF. In DNA, the CDR3 is TGTGCCAGCAGTTACTCCCGGAACAGGGGGCGAGAAAAACTGTTTTTT.

The rearrangement uses TRBV19 and TRBJ1-5; TRBD1 matches at 10 bases. The germline CDR1 and CDR2 sequences are LNHDA and SQIVND (reference sequence). V dropped 5 bases and J dropped 0; count of bases not matched to a gene: 7. The CDR3 extends over 17 amino acids. The CDR3 DNA reads TGTGCCAGTAGTCCGGGGGACAGGGGTTATAGCAATCAGCCCCAGCATTTT. Protein: CASSPGDRGYSNQPQHF.

V usage is TRBV7-9 and J usage is TRBJ1-5; no definite D call. Germline lookup yields CDR1 SEHNR and CDR2 FQNEAQ (reference sequence). The CDR3 is 15 residues long. Trimming stripped 1 base from V and 0 bases from J, with 7 bases between. CDR3 sequence reads: CASSLGHNSNQPQHF. The CDR3 nucleotides read TGTGCCAGCAGCTTAGGGCATAATAGCAATCAGCCCCAGCATTTT.

This clone came up once. The genes are TRBV28 and TRBJ1-4, with 10 bases that match TRBD1. CDR3 length equals 15 residues. The V gene's germline CDR1 is MDHEN and CDR2 SYDVKM. Trimming at V came to 11 bases and at J to 0 bases, leaving 6 bases not matched to a gene. DNA for the CDR3: TGTGCCTCGGGACAGGGGTCTGCAACTAATGAAAAACTGTTTTTT. Translating it yields CASGQGSATNEKLFF.

The chain carries TRBV30 and TRBJ2-1; TRBD2 matches 10 bases. Germline CDR1 reads GTSNPN; CDR2 reads SVGIG (reference sequence). Trimming at V came to 8 bases and at J to 9 bases, leaving 13 bases not matched to a gene. This CDR3 contains 14 residues. The CDR3 protein is CAKEGLAGVGEQFF. The CDR3 DNA sequence: TGTGCCAAAGAGGGGCTAGCGGGAGTCGGTGAGCAGTTCTTC. Variable domain in full (rest from reference TRBV30 and TRBJ2-1): SQTIHQWPATLVQPVGSPLSLECTVEGTSNPNLYWYRQAAGRGLQLLFYSVGIGQISSEVPQNLSASRPQDRQFILSSKKLLLSDSGFYLCAKEGLAGVGEQFFGPGTRLTVL.